These 2 T cell receptor beta chains were all obtained from the same sample, sequenced in a study of shared clonotypes between healthy human individuals. Repertoires were generated with immunoSEQ multiplex PCR, while TCRdb's copy carries only in-frame clones and drops some. The sample lists about 2.4 million clones, over 85% seen once, with about 0.38% in the top ten. Sample: naive CD4+ T cells from PBMCs. Subset of the sample: CD45RA+ positively selected. The receptors stem from a young man in good health. Some clones in this sample may be carry-over from other donors' samples.

This rearrangement joins TRBV5-6 to TRBJ2-5; TRBD1 aligns across 11 bases. The length of the CDR3 is 16 residues. Germline CDR1 is SGHDT and CDR2 is YYEEEE. The V gene end was trimmed by 1 base and the J gene end by 5 bases; junction bases not matched to a gene: 7. CDR3 amino acids: CASSLRRTGGWETQYF. DNA for the CDR3: TGTGCCAGCAGCTTGAGGAGGACAGGGGGCTGGGAGACCCAGTACTTC.

The chain couples TRBV30 to TRBJ2-6; D possibly uses TRBD1 or TRBD2 (5 bases each). Germline-derived CDR1 and CDR2 are GTSNPN and SVGIG (reference sequence). CDR3 length equals 15 residues. V lost 5 bases, J lost 0 bases, and 11 bases lay in between. The CDR3 loop reads CAWSRGVSGANVLTF. The CDR3, as DNA: TGTGCCTGGTCGCGAGGGGTCTCTGGGGCCAACGTCCTGACTTTC.